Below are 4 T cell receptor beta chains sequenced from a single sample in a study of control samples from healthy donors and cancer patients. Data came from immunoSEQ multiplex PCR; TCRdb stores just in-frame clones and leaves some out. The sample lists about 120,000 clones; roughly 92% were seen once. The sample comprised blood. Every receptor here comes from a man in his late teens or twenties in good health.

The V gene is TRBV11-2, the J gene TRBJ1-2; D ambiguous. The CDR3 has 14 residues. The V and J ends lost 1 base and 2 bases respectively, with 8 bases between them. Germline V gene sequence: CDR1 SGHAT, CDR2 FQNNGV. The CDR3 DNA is TGTGCCAGCAGCTTAGGACGGCTAAACTATGGCTACACCTTC. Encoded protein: CASSLGRLNYGYTF.

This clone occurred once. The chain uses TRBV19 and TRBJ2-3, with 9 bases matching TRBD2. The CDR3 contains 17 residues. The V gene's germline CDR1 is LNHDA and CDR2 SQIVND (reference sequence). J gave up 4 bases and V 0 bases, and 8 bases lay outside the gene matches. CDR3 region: CASSIDRASGVADTQYF. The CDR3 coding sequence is TGTGCCAGTAGTATAGATCGGGCTAGCGGGGTTGCAGATACGCAGTATTTT.

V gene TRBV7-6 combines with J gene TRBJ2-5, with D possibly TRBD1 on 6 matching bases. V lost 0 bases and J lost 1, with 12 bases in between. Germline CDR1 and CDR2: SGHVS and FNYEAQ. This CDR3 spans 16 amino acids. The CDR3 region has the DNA TGTGCCAGCAGCTTAGCGATGGGGGCCAGCCAAGAGACCCAGTACTTC. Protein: CASSLAMGASQETQYF.

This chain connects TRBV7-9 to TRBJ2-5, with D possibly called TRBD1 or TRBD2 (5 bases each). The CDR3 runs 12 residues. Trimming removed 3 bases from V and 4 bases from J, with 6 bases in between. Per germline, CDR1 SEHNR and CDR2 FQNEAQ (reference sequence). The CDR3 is CASSLGVETQYF. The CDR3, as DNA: TGTGCCAGCAGCTTGGGGGTAGAGACCCAGTACTTC.